This is a list of T cell receptor beta chains from one sample in a study of cytomegalovirus exposure and HLA in healthy donors. Method: immunoSEQ multiplex PCR; TCRdb's copy keeps in-frame clones and lacks some. The repertoire holds about 130,000 clones, with around three quarters as singletons. Sequencing was performed on PBMCs. These receptors were collected from a young man in good health. Both conserved end residues are part of each CDR3. D genes are given only for firm matches. Not every row has a clone size; where given, it reads once, few, many or a size class.

D gene	clone size	V gene	J gene	CDR3 protein	CDR3 DNA
-	-	TRBV25-1	TRBJ2-7	CASGRLGPPETGQYF	TGTGCCAGCGGGAGACTCGGCCCCCCCGAAACTGGGCAGTACTTC
-	-	TRBV5-1	TRBJ1-4	CASSFNGQSNEKLFF	TGCGCCAGCAGCTTTAACGGACAGTCAAATGAAAAACTGTTTTTT
TRBD2	-	TRBV4-1	TRBJ2-1	CASSQVDGRVYNEQFF	TGCGCCAGCAGCCAAGTGGACGGGAGGGTGTACAATGAGCAGTTCTTC
-	-	TRBV5-6	TRBJ2-7	CASSLGAGPSYEQYF	TGTGCCAGCAGCTTAGGGGCGGGACCCTCCTACGAGCAGTACTTC
-	-	TRBV7-2	TRBJ2-1	CASSLDVSVSYNEQFF	TGTGCCAGCAGCTTAGATGTGAGCGTCTCCTACAATGAGCAGTTCTTC
TRBD1	-	TRBV7-9	TRBJ1-1	CASSPDRGLSTEAFF	TGTGCCAGCAGCCCCGACAGGGGGCTTAGCACTGAAGCTTTCTTT
-	-	TRBV5-1	TRBJ2-5	CASSWGVGETQYF	TGCGCCAGCAGCTGGGGCGTTGGAGAGACCCAGTACTTC
TRBD2	-	TRBV19	TRBJ2-3	CASSISGRAGTQYF	TGTGCCAGTAGTATCTCCGGGAGGGCCGGGACGCAGTATTTT
-	-	TRBV11-2	TRBJ1-3	CASSSPRGKTGNTIYF	TGTGCCAGCAGCTCGCCCAGGGGAAAAACTGGAAACACCATATATTTT
-	-	TRBV6-5	TRBJ2-7	CASTRDWSSYEQYF	TGTGCCAGCACCAGGGACTGGAGCTCCTACGAGCAGTACTTC
-	-	TRBV7-3	TRBJ2-3	CASGLGRTSTDTQYF	TGTGCCAGCGGTTTGGGGAGGACTAGCACAGATACGCAGTATTTT
TRBD2	once	TRBV6-1	TRBJ2-7	CATNPGTSVYEQYF	TGTGCCACCAACCCCGGGACTAGCGTCTACGAGCAGTACTTC
-	-	TRBV6-1	TRBJ1-1	CASSELGRNTEAFF	TGTGCCAGCAGTGAATTGGGCAGGAACACTGAAGCTTTCTTT
-	-	TRBV27	TRBJ2-1	CASSLVGVPYNEQFF	TGTGCCAGCAGTTTAGTGGGAGTGCCTTACAATGAGCAGTTCTTC
TRBD2	-	TRBV18	TRBJ2-2	CASSMAGDTGELFF	TGTGCCAGCTCAATGGCGGGGGACACCGGGGAGCTGTTTTTT
-	-	TRBV4-1	TRBJ2-2	CASSQVAGELFF	TGCGCCAGCAGCCAAGTCGCCGGGGAGCTGTTTTTT
-	-	TRBV19	TRBJ2-7	CATKDRAGEQYF	TGTGCCACCAAGGATCGGGCGGGCGAGCAGTACTTC
-	-	TRBV19	TRBJ1-1	CASREGRDTEAFF	TGTGCCAGTAGAGAGGGGAGGGACACTGAAGCTTTCTTT
TRBD1	once	TRBV6-1	TRBJ1-2	CASSESQGGPYGYTF	TGTGCCAGCAGTGAGTCACAGGGGGGCCCCTATGGCTACACCTTC
TRBD2	-	TRBV19	TRBJ2-1	CASSGGTSGHSYNEQFF	TGTGCCAGTAGTGGGGGGACTAGCGGCCACTCCTACAATGAGCAGTTCTTC
TRBD2	-	TRBV27	TRBJ2-3	CASQTSGRWDTQYF	TGTGCCAGCCAGACTAGCGGGAGGTGGGATACGCAGTATTTT
TRBD2	-	TRBV11-3	TRBJ2-7	CASSSRTSGKSSYEQYF	TGTGCCAGCAGCTCAAGGACTAGCGGGAAAAGCTCCTACGAGCAGTACTTC
TRBD1	-	TRBV7-2	TRBJ1-1	CASSLTGATEAFF	TGTGCCAGCAGCTTAACAGGGGCCACTGAAGCTTTCTTT
-	-	TRBV11-1	TRBJ2-7	CASSVSRSYEQYF	TGTGCCAGCAGCGTAAGCCGGAGTTACGAGCAGTACTTC
TRBD1	-	TRBV2	TRBJ1-1	CASSTGQGKGTEAFF	TGTGCCAGCAGTACTGGACAGGGGAAGGGCACTGAAGCTTTCTTT
TRBD2	-	TRBV5-4	TRBJ2-5	CASSSISGSNLQETQYF	TGTGCCAGCAGCTCAATTAGCGGGAGCAACCTCCAAGAGACCCAGTACTTC
-	-	TRBV7-2	TRBJ2-5	CASSLGGLGRETQYF	TGTGCCAGCAGCTTAGGGGGACTGGGGAGGGAGACCCAGTACTTC
-	-	TRBV28	TRBJ1-5	CASSLHSNQPQHF	TGTGCCAGCAGTTTACATAGCAATCAGCCCCAGCATTTT
-	-	TRBV28	TRBJ2-7	CATGGDVTYEQYF	TGTGCCACGGGGGGCGACGTCACCTACGAGCAGTACTTC
-	-	TRBV4-3	TRBJ2-2	CASSPQEGARRYTGELFF	TGCGCCAGCAGCCCCCAGGAGGGGGCGCGTCGGTACACCGGGGAGCTGTTTTTT
TRBD1	-	TRBV9	TRBJ1-1	CASSVGTGTEAFF	TGTGCCAGCAGCGTAGGGACAGGCACTGAAGCTTTCTTT
TRBD2	once	TRBV2	TRBJ2-1	CASAGGGNEQFF	TGTGCCAGCGCGGGAGGGGGGAATGAGCAGTTCTTC
-	-	TRBV6-5	TRBJ1-5	CASRTAGDQPQHF	TGTGCCAGCAGAACAGCTGGCGATCAGCCCCAGCATTTT
-	-	TRBV6-5	TRBJ2-7	CASSFEGTYEQYF	TGTGCCAGCAGTTTCGAGGGAACCTACGAGCAGTACTTC
TRBD2	-	TRBV28	TRBJ2-1	CASSPSGVHINEQFF	TGTGCCAGCAGTCCAAGCGGGGTCCATATCAATGAGCAGTTCTTC
TRBD1	-	TRBV2	TRBJ2-1	CASSNDGTATMKQFF	TGTGCCAGCAGCAACGACGGGACAGCCACAATGAAGCAGTTCTTC
-	-	TRBV7-6	TRBJ2-2	CASSPSAVAGTGELFF	TGTGCCAGCAGCCCTAGCGCCGTAGCAGGGACCGGGGAGCTGTTTTTT
-	few	TRBV5-1	TRBJ2-1	CASSLLGSTDEQFF	TGCGCCAGCAGCTTGTTGGGTAGCACCGATGAGCAGTTCTTC
TRBD1	-	TRBV7-9	TRBJ1-3	CASSSDRKSGNTIYF	TGTGCCAGCAGCTCGGACAGGAAATCTGGAAACACCATATATTTT
TRBD2	-	TRBV7-9	TRBJ2-7	CASSLGVGSREKSYEQYF	TGTGCCAGCAGCTTAGGCGTGGGGTCGCGGGAGAAATCCTACGAGCAGTACTTC
-	once	TRBV28	TRBJ1-3	CASSSGHVSGNTIYF	TGTGCCAGCAGTTCCGGACACGTCTCCGGAAACACCATATATTTT
-	-	TRBV6-5	TRBJ1-1	CASTGSYTEAFF	TGTGCCAGCACGGGGTCCTACACTGAAGCTTTCTTT
TRBD2	-	TRBV10-2	TRBJ2-5	CATRLAGKETQYF	TGCGCCACACGACTAGCGGGGAAAGAGACCCAGTACTTC
-	-	TRBV12-5	TRBJ2-7	CASGWDNSYEQYF	TGTGCTAGTGGTTGGGACAACTCCTACGAGCAGTACTTC
TRBD1	-	TRBV18	TRBJ2-6	CASSPSDRGRTGANVLTF	TGTGCCAGCTCACCTTCTGACAGGGGTAGGACTGGGGCCAACGTCCTGACTTTC
-	-	TRBV28	TRBJ2-1	CASRGTGLGEQFF	TGTGCCAGCAGGGGAACAGGCTTGGGCGAGCAGTTCTTC
TRBD2	-	TRBV10-3	TRBJ2-1	CAISNPTSGNHEQFF	TGTGCCATCAGTAACCCGACTAGCGGGAATCATGAGCAGTTCTTC
-	-	TRBV18	TRBJ2-7	CASSPPASSYEQYF	TGTGCCAGCTCACCTCCAGCGAGCTCCTACGAGCAGTACTTC
-	-	TRBV28	TRBJ2-4	CASKQGVNRENIQYF	TGTGCCAGCAAACAGGGTGTGAATCGAGAAAACATTCAGTACTTC
-	-	TRBV6-5	TRBJ2-7	CASSTQGPRYEQYF	TGTGCCAGCAGCACTCAGGGGCCGAGGTACGAGCAGTACTTC
TRBD1	-	TRBV4-1	TRBJ1-4	CASSQPRQGFDNEKLFF	TGCGCCAGCAGCCAGCCCCGACAGGGGTTCGACAATGAAAAACTGTTTTTT
TRBD2	-	TRBV19	TRBJ2-1	CASSIEAGLAVNEQFF	TGTGCCAGTAGTATAGAGGCTGGACTAGCGGTCAATGAGCAGTTCTTC
-	-	TRBV9	TRBJ1-6	CASSVESYNSPLHF	TGTGCCAGCAGCGTTGAGTCCTATAATTCCCCCCTCCACTTT
-	-	TRBV7-3	TRBJ2-1	CASSLLPTLEQFF	TGTGCCAGCAGCCTCCTTCCCACCCTAGAGCAGTTCTTC
TRBD1	-	TRBV4-3	TRBJ1-1	CASSQAWGQSEAFF	TGCGCCAGCAGCCAAGCCTGGGGACAGTCGGAAGCTTTCTTT